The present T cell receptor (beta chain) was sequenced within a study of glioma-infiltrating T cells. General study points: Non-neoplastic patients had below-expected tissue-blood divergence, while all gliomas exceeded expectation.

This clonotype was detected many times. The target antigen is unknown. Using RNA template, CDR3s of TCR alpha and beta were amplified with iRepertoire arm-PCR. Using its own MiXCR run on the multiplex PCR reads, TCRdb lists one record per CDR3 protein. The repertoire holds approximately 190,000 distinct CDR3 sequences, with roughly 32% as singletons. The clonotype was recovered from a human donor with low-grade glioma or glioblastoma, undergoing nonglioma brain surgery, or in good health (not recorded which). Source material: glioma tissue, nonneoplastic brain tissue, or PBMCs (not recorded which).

CDR3 sequence reads: CASSQDLRQLNTGELFF. The CDR3 DNA reads TGCGCCAGCAGCCAAGATCTAAGACAGCTGAACACCGGGGAGCTGTTTTTT. The chain has TRBV4-3 and TRBJ2-2, with D possibly being TRBD1 (5 bases). Deletions cut 0 bases from V and 1 base from J, with 12 bases between. The CDR3 spans 17 residues. CDR1 and CDR2 (germline): LGHNA, YSLEER.